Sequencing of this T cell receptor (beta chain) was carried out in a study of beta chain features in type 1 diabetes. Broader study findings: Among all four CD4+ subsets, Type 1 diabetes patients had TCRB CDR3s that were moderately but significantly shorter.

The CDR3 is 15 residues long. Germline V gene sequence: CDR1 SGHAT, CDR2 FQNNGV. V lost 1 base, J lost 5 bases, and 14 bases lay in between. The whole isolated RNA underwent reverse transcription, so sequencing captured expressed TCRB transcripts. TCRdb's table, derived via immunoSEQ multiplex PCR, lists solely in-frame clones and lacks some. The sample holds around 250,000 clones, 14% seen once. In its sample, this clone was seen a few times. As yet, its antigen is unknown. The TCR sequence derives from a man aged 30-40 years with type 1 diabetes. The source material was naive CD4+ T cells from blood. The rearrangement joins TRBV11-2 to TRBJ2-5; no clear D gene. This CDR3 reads CASSLVRRSRETQYF. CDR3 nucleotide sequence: TGTGCCAGCAGCTTAGTCCGGCGGTCTCGGGAGACCCAGTACTTC.